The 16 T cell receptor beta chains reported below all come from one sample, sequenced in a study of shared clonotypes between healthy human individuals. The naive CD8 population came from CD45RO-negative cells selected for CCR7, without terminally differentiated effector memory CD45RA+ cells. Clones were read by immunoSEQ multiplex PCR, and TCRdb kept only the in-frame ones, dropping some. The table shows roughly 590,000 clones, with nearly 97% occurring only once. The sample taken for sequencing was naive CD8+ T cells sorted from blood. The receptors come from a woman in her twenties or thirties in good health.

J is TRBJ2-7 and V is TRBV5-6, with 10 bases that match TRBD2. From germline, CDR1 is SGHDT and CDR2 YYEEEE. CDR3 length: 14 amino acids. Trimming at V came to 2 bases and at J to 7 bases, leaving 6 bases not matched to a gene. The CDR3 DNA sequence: TGTGCCAGCAGCTTACTAGCGGGATTAATGGAGCAGTACTTC. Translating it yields CASSLLAGLMEQYF.

CDR3 amino acids: CASSKSRTDREGRGYTF. Written as DNA, the CDR3 is TGTGCCAGCAGCAAATCAAGAACGGACAGGGAGGGAAGAGGCTACACCTTC. The rearrangement uses TRBV21-1 and TRBJ1-2; TRBD1, the table's D call, lacks a check against the DNA. TRBV21-1 is flagged as a pseudogene. The CDR3 totals 17 residues.

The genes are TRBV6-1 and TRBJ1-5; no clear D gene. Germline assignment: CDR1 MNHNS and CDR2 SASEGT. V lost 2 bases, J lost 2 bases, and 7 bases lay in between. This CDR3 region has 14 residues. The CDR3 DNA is TGTGCCAGCAGTGAATCCCCAGGCAATCAGCCCCAGCATTTT. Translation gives CASSESPGNQPQHF.

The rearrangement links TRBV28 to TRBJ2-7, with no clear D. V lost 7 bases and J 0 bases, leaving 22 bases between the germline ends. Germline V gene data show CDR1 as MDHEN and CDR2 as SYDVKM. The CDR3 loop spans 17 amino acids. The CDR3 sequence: CASTLERAGRYSYEQYF. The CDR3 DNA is TGTGCCAGCACCCTCGAGCGAGCTGGACGTTACTCCTACGAGCAGTACTTC.

The CDR3 here is CASSLDPSGSADTQYF. CDR3 coding DNA: TGTGCCAGCAGTTTAGACCCCAGCGGGAGTGCAGATACGCAGTATTTT. The V call is TRBV28, the J call TRBJ2-3; TRBD2 matches 8 bases. CDR1 is MDHEN and CDR2 is SYDVKM in the germline V gene. The CDR3 sequence is 16 residues long. Unmatched junction bases numbered 8, after V lost 2 bases and J lost 4 bases. Drawing the rest from reference TRBV28 and TRBJ2-3, the complete variable domain is DVKVTQSSRYLVKRTGEKVFLECVQDMDHENMFWYRQDPGLGLRLIYFSYDVKMKEKGDIPEGYSVSREKKERFSLILESASTNQTSMYLCASSLDPSGSADTQYFGPGTRLTVL.

The CDR3 sequence: CASSLLTGGASTGELFF. CDR3 nucleotides: TGCGCCAGCAGCCTACTGACAGGGGGTGCGAGCACCGGGGAGCTGTTTTTT. The chain uses TRBV4-1 and TRBJ2-2; 9 bases align to TRBD1. The CDR3 runs 17 residues. CDR1 MGHRA and CDR2 YSYEKL come from the germline V gene. After removal of 4 bases from V and 4 bases from J, the junction contained 10 bases not matched to a gene.

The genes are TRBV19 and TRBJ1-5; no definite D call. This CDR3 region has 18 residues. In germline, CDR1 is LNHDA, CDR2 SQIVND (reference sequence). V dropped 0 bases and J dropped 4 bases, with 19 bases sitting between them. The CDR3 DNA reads TGTGCCAGTAGTATAGACGGCAGACCAACCCGCGGGAATCAGCCCCAGCATTTT. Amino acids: CASSIDGRPTRGNQPQHF.

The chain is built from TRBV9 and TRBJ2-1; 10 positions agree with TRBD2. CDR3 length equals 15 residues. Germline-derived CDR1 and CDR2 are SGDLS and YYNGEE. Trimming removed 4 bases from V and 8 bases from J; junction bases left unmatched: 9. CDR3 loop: CASSHGKREGDEQFF. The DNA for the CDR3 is TGTGCCAGCAGCCACGGGAAGCGGGAGGGTGATGAGCAGTTCTTC.

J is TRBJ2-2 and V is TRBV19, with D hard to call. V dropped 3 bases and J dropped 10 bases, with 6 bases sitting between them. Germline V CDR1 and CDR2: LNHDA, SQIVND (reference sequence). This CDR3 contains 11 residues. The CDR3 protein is CASSIGQELFF. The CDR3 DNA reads TGTGCCAGTAGTATTGGTCAGGAGCTGTTTTTT.

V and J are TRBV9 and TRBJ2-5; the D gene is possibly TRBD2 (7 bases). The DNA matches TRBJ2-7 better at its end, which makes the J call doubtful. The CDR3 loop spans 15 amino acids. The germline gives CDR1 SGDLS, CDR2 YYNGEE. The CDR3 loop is CASSVGSGGPYEQYF. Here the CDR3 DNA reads TGTGCCAGCAGCGTAGGGTCGGGGGGCCCCTACGAGCAGTACTTC.

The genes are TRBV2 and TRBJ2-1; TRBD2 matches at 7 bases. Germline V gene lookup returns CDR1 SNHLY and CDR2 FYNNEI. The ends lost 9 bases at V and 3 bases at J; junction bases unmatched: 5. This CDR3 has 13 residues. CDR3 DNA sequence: TGTGCCAGTCTGGCGGGGGTCTACAATGAGCAGTTCTTC. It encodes CASLAGVYNEQFF.

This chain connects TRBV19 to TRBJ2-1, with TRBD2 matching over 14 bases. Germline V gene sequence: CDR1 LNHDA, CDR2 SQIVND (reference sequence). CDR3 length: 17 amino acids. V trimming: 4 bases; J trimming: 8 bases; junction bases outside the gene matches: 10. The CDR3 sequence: CASSTSGTSGSMYEQFF. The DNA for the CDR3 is TGTGCCAGTAGTACCTCCGGGACTAGCGGGAGTATGTATGAGCAGTTCTTC.

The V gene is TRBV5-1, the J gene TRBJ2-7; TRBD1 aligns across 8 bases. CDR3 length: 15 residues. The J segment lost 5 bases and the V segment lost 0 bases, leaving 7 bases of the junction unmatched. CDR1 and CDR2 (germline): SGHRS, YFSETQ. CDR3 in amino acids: CASSLGQGPGDEQYF. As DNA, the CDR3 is TGCGCCAGCAGCTTGGGACAGGGGCCCGGGGACGAGCAGTACTTC.

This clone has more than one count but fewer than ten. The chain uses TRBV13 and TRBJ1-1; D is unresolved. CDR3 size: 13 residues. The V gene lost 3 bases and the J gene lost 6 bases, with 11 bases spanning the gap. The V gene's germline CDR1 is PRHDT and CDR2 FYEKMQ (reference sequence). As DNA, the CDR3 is TGTGCCAGCAGCTTGAACAGTCTCGCTGAAGCTTTCTTT. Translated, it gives CASSLNSLAEAFF.

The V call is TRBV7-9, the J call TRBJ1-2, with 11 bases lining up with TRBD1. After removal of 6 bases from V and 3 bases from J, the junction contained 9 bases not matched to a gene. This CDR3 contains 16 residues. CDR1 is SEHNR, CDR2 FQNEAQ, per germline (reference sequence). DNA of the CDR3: TGTGCCAGCAGTCCGGGACAGGGGGTAATATACTATGGCTACACCTTC. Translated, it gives CASSPGQGVIYYGYTF.

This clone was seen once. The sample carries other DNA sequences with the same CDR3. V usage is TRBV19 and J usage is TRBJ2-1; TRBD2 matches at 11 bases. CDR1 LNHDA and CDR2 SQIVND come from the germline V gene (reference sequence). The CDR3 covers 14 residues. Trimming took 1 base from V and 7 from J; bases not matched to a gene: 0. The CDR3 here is CASSIVAGGNEQFF. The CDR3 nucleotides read TGTGCCAGTAGTATAGTAGCGGGAGGGAATGAGCAGTTCTTC. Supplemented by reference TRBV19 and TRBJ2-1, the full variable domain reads DGGITQSPKYLFRKEGQNVTLSCEQNLNHDAMYWYRQDPGQGLRLIYYSQIVNDFQKGDIAEGYSVSREKKESFPLTVTSAQKNPTAFYLCASSIVAGGNEQFFGPGTRLTVL.